This T cell receptor beta chain was sequenced for a study of OX40 agonist ivuxolimab in advanced cancers. Study observations and caveats: Dose levels from 0.1 to 3.0 mg/kg saw CD4+ and CD8+ blood T cells expand clonally by week 6.

Remarks on this clone: Its antigen is not known.

The CDR3 is made up of 16 amino acids. Germline CDR1 reads KGHSH; CDR2 reads LQKENI. V lost 3 bases to trimming and J lost 1 base; unmatched junction nucleotides: 4. The repertoire was sequenced with immunoSEQ multiplex PCR; TCRdb's copy has only in-frame clones and lacks some. The sample yields 30,000 to 40,000 clones, over 60% seen once. The origin of this receptor is an adult with an advanced solid tumor such as melanoma, head and neck, liver or kidney cancer. The sample here was CD4+ or CD8+ T cells sorted from blood, taken in a trial of the OX40 agonist ivuxolimab. The rearrangement uses TRBV18 and TRBJ2-2; 8 bases agree with TRBD2. In DNA form, the CDR3 reads TGTGCCAGCTCACCGTTTACTAGCGGGAACACCGGGGAGCTGTTTTTT. Translating it yields CASSPFTSGNTGELFF.